This T cell receptor (beta chain) derives from a study of blood T cells in healthy people across ages. This clonotype appeared a few times. Its antigen is undetermined. General study points: Among T cells, TCR beta diversity per million cells dropped roughly linearly as age rose.

Trimming cost V 2 bases and J 5 bases, with 18 bases left between them. The germline V gene has CDR1 MGHRA and CDR2 YSYEKL. The CDR3 contains 16 residues. A J-beta primer mix and a sample-barcoded 5' primer were used in a second PCR of about 7 to 12 cycles. TCRdb fed the 5' RACE reads into MiXCR, producing one record per CDR3 protein. The table includes 600,000 to 850,000 distinct CDR3 sequences, approximately 25% detected once. These data were likewise used in another study, on T cells of mothers and their children.

This chain links TRBV4-1 with TRBJ2-5; D is possibly TRBD1 (5 bases). This sequence was found in a boy between 5 and 17 years old in good health. The sample taken for sequencing was blood. The CDR3: CASSQQGAVFAETQYF. The CDR3 DNA is TGCGCCAGCAGCCAACAGGGCGCTGTGTTCGCGGAGACCCAGTACTTC.